These 29 T cell receptor beta chains were sequenced from one sample in a study of blood T cell repertoires in COVID-19. Sequencing used immunoSEQ multiplex PCR; TCRdb keeps in-frame clones, though not all of them. Among about 85,000 clones, around nine tenths were seen once, and the ten largest hold more than 4.5%. The sample was peripheral blood. The receptors stem from a woman of 80 years or more with acute or convalescent COVID-19.

CDR3 loop: CASRPLPGLNTEAFF. For the CDR3, the DNA is TGTGCCAGCAGACCCCTCCCAGGCCTGAACACTGAAGCTTTCTTT. The chain is built from TRBV2 and TRBJ1-1; D is unresolved. The CDR3 has 15 amino acids. Trimming stripped 6 bases from V and 0 bases from J, with 14 bases between. Per the germline V gene, CDR1 is SNHLY and CDR2 is FYNNEI.

V and J are TRBV6-5 and TRBJ2-7; 11 bases align to TRBD1. Losses at the gene ends were 4 bases for V and 5 bases for J; bases not matched to a gene: 7. The CDR3 is 15 residues long. CDR1 and CDR2 from the germline V gene are MNHEY and SVGAGI. For the CDR3, the DNA is TGTGCCAGCAGTTCGTCCCGGGACAGGGGGGACGAGCAGTACTTC. Its translation: CASSSSRDRGDEQYF.

This chain links TRBV7-2 with TRBJ1-2, with 9 bases fitting TRBD1. Germline-derived CDR1 and CDR2 are SGHTA and FQGNSA. The trim removed 4 bases at V and 6 bases at J, leaving 0 bases unmatched. The CDR3 extends over 12 amino acids. The CDR3 spells CASSWDRDGYTF. The CDR3 DNA is TGTGCCAGCAGCTGGGACAGGGATGGCTACACCTTC.

This chain links TRBV5-8 with TRBJ1-1; D unclear. V lost 6 bases and J lost 1, with 10 bases in between. Per germline, CDR1 SGHTS and CDR2 YDEGEE. The CDR3 is 13 residues long. CDR3 in amino acids: CASTPEGNTEAFF. Written as DNA, the CDR3 is TGTGCCAGCACCCCGGAGGGGAACACTGAAGCTTTCTTT.

V is TRBV2 and J is TRBJ2-2, with D possibly matching TRBD1 (6 bases). V was pared by 2 bases and J by 10 bases, with 14 bases between. CDR3 length equals 14 residues. Germline loops: CDR1 SNHLY, CDR2 FYNNEI. CDR3 nucleotide sequence: TGTGCCAGCAGTGAACGCCAGGGGAATGCGGAGCTGTTTTTT. Its protein product is CASSERQGNAELFF.

The rearrangement links TRBV30 to TRBJ1-1, with TRBD1 matching 7 bases. V was clipped by 3 bases and J by 2 bases; unmatched bases: 6. Germline loops: CDR1 GTSNPN, CDR2 SVGIG (reference sequence). The CDR3 totals 14 residues. The CDR3 is CAWRRGTDNTEAFF. CDR3 sequence (DNA): TGTGCCTGGAGGAGAGGGACAGATAACACTGAAGCTTTCTTT.

The chain has TRBV9 and TRBJ2-1; 7 bases line up with TRBD1. This CDR3 has 15 amino acids. Germline CDR1 SGDLS, CDR2 YYNGEE. Losses at the gene ends were 0 bases for V and 4 bases for J; bases not matched to a gene: 4. CDR3 loop: CASSVAGTDYNEQFF. The CDR3, as DNA: TGTGCCAGCAGCGTAGCCGGGACAGATTACAATGAGCAGTTCTTC. Together with reference TRBV9 and TRBJ2-1, the CDR3 gives the full variable domain: DSGVTQTPKHLITATGQRVTLRCSPRSGDLSVYWYQQSLDQGLQFLIQYYNGEERAKGNILERFSAQQFPDLHSELNLSSLELGDSALYFCASSVAGTDYNEQFFGPGTRLTVL.

The rearrangement joins TRBV6-2 or TRBV6-3 to TRBJ2-7; possible D gene TRBD1, 5 bases. The germline V and J ends were trimmed by 5 bases and 7 bases, with 12 bases remaining between them. Germline V CDR1 and CDR2: MNHEY, SVGEGT. CDR3 size: 12 residues. CDR3: CASSVGPGEQYF. The CDR3 DNA reads TGTGCCAGCAGTGTAGGACCAGGGGAGCAGTACTTC.

The CDR3 sequence is CASSSPFATYEQYF. The CDR3 region has the DNA TGTGCCAGCAGCTCCCCCTTTGCTACCTACGAGCAGTACTTC. The chain combines TRBV7-8 with TRBJ2-7; D unclear. Looked up from germline, CDR1 is SGHVS and CDR2 is FQNEAQ. The CDR3 consists of 14 residues. The germline V and J ends were trimmed by 4 bases and 2 bases, with 12 bases remaining between them.

The CDR3 nucleotides read TGTGCCAGCAGTTTAGAACTAGCGGGGAAAGAGACCCAGTACTTC. Its protein is CASSLELAGKETQYF. This sequence joins TRBV6-2 or TRBV6-3 and TRBJ2-5; 10 bases line up with TRBD2. The germline gives CDR1 MNHEY, CDR2 SVGEGT. The CDR3 contains 15 residues. Trimming took 4 bases from V and 3 from J; bases not matched to a gene: 5.

The V call is TRBV2, the J call TRBJ1-2; D perhaps matches TRBD1 (5 bases). Deletions cut 6 bases from V and 8 bases from J, with 16 bases between. The CDR3 spans 13 residues. The germline CDR1 and CDR2 sequences are SNHLY and FYNNEI. CDR3 coding DNA: TGTGCCAGCAGGGGAGGGGCCGCCGGCGGCTACACCTTC. It yields the protein CASRGGAAGGYTF.

The chain is built from TRBV5-1 and TRBJ2-2; unclear D gene. Germline V CDR1 and CDR2: SGHRS, YFSETQ. Trimming pared 1 base from V and 0 bases from J, leaving 4 bases between. The CDR3 extends over 14 amino acids. In DNA, the CDR3 is TGCGCCAGCAGCTTGCTACCGAACACCGGGGAGCTGTTTTTT. Translated: CASSLLPNTGELFF.

This chain links TRBV27 with TRBJ2-2, with 10 bases matching TRBD2. Per germline, CDR1 MNHEY and CDR2 SMNVEV (reference sequence). Trimming removed 0 bases from V and 7 bases from J; junction bases left unmatched: 17. The CDR3 extends over 20 amino acids. The CDR3 bases are TGTGCCAGCAGTTTATCGGGACAGGCAGCCAGAGCGGGAGGGTTCGGGGAGCTGTTTTTT. Encoded protein: CASSLSGQAARAGGFGELFF.

The chain has TRBV9 and TRBJ2-2; a weak D match, TRBD1 (6 bases). CDR1 and CDR2 from the germline V gene are SGDLS and YYNGEE. The CDR3 consists of 14 residues. Trimming took off 3 bases at V and 4 bases at J, with 10 bases between the two ends. This CDR3 is CASSGQVTTGELFF. The CDR3 DNA follows: TGTGCCAGCAGCGGACAGGTTACCACCGGGGAGCTGTTTTTT.

This chain links TRBV25-1 with TRBJ2-7; 7 nucleotides line up with TRBD1. Germline V gene data show CDR1 as MGHDK and CDR2 as SYGVNS. Trimming cost V 4 bases and J 0 bases; bases outside gene matches: 9. This CDR3 comprises 16 residues. Here the CDR3 DNA reads TGTGCCAGCAGTGGGACCGGGACAGAGAACTCCTACGAGCAGTACTTC. As protein: CASSGTGTENSYEQYF.

The genes are TRBV12-3 or TRBV12-4 and TRBJ2-1; 8 bases fit TRBD1. CDR3 length: 13 residues. Trimming took 8 bases from V and 4 from J; bases not matched to a gene: 4. CDR3 amino acids: CASQGATYNEQFF. The CDR3 coding sequence is TGTGCCAGCCAGGGGGCTACATACAATGAGCAGTTCTTC.

The chain carries TRBV6-5 and TRBJ2-5; 7 positions match TRBD1. V shed 9 bases and J 2 bases; nucleotides not matched to a gene: 3. This CDR3 region has 12 residues. Germline CDR1 and CDR2: MNHEY and SVGAGI. The chain's CDR3 is CASRDRQETQYF. DNA for the CDR3: TGTGCCAGTAGGGACAGACAAGAGACCCAGTACTTC.

In nucleotides, the CDR3 is TGTGCCAGCAGCTCCGGGACAGGGTACATCAATGAGCAGTTCTTC. Residues: CASSSGTGYINEQFF. The V call is TRBV7-6, the J call TRBJ2-1, with 9 bases identical to TRBD1. The CDR3 consists of 15 residues. Germline loops: CDR1 SGHVS, CDR2 FNYEAQ. J lost 6 bases, V lost 4 bases, and 7 bases had no gene match. The variable domain in full, completed from reference TRBV7-6 and TRBJ2-1, reads GAGVSQSPRYKVTKRGQDVALRCDPISGHVSLYWYRQALGQGPEFLTYFNYEAQQDKSGLPNDRFSAERPEGSISTLTIQRTEQRDSAMYRCASSSGTGYINEQFFGPGTRLTVL.

This clone came up a few times. This chain joins TRBV7-9 and TRBJ2-3; D may be TRBD1 (5 bases). Trimming took off 1 base at V and 2 bases at J, with 10 bases between the two ends. This CDR3 contains 15 residues. CDR1 is SEHNR, CDR2 FQNEAQ, per germline (reference sequence). The CDR3 spells CASSLGGAVTDTQYF. The CDR3 DNA is TGTGCCAGCAGCTTAGGTGGGGCTGTCACAGATACGCAGTATTTT.

This chain links TRBV10-3 with TRBJ2-1; 9 bases agree with TRBD2. V shed 6 bases, J shed 3 bases, and the junction held 6 bases outside the gene matches. This CDR3 has 15 residues. CDR1 and CDR2 (germline): ENHRY, SYGVKD. The CDR3 nucleotides read TGTGCCATCAGGGCGGGGGGGGAACTCTACAATGAGCAGTTCTTC. Its protein is CAIRAGGELYNEQFF.

V is TRBV5-6 and J is TRBJ1-5, with 7 bases fitting TRBD1. After removal of 1 base from V and 3 bases from J, the junction contained 4 bases not matched to a gene. CDR3 length equals 15 residues. Germline loops: CDR1 SGHDT, CDR2 YYEEEE. The CDR3, as DNA: TGTGCCAGCAGCTTGAGACAGGGCCTCAATCAGCCCCAGCATTTT. As protein: CASSLRQGLNQPQHF.

This rearrangement joins TRBV7-9 to TRBJ1-3, with 7 bases matching TRBD1. This CDR3 is 17 amino acids long. CDR1 and CDR2 (germline): SEHNR, FQNEAQ (reference sequence). Unmatched junction bases numbered 7, after V lost 1 base and J lost 1 base. Written as DNA, the CDR3 is TGTGCCAGCAGCTTAGGGCTCGGCAGGGGGTCTGGAAACACCATATATTTT. Amino acid sequence: CASSLGLGRGSGNTIYF. The complete variable domain, with remaining parts taken from reference TRBV7-9 and TRBJ1-3, reads DTGVSQNPRHKITKRGQNVTFRCDPISEHNRLYWYRQTLGQGPEFLTYFQNEAQLEKSRLLSDRFSAERPKGSFSTLEIQRTEQGDSAMYLCASSLGLGRGSGNTIYFGEGSWLTVV.

This sequence joins TRBV6-2 or TRBV6-3 and TRBJ2-5; 8 positions match TRBD2. CDR3 length equals 16 residues. Germline V CDR1 and CDR2: MNHEY, SVGEGT. Trimming at V came to 5 bases and at J to 0 bases, leaving 8 bases not matched to a gene. The DNA of the CDR3 is TGTGCCAGCAGTCCCCCGGGACTAGTAGACCAAGAGACCCAGTACTTC. Translation gives CASSPPGLVDQETQYF.

V gene TRBV7-3 combines with J gene TRBJ1-1; D is ambiguous. The germline V gene encodes CDR1 SGHTA and CDR2 FQGTGA. This CDR3 contains 15 residues. Trimming stripped 0 bases from V and 1 base from J, with 9 bases between. The DNA for the CDR3 is TGTGCCAGCAGCTTAACGCGCGGGGAGAACACTGAAGCTTTCTTT. This encodes CASSLTRGENTEAFF.

The V gene is TRBV9, the J gene TRBJ2-5; possible D gene TRBD1, 5 bases. Trimming left V 0 bases short and J 5 bases short, with 11 bases between. The CDR3 is 14 amino acids. From germline, CDR1 is SGDLS and CDR2 YYNGEE. Written as DNA, the CDR3 is TGTGCCAGCAGCGTAGCAGGGCGGTGGGAGACCCAGTACTTC. Translated, it gives CASSVAGRWETQYF.

The chain couples TRBV3-1 (or the pseudogene TRBV3-2) to TRBJ1-5, with 9 bases aligning to TRBD1. CDR3 length equals 15 residues. CDR1 LGHDT and CDR2 YNNKEL come from the germline V gene (reference sequence). Losses at the gene ends were 3 bases for V and 6 bases for J; bases not matched to a gene: 6. CDR3 sequence: CASSQGRGQGQPQHF. CDR3 DNA: TGTGCCAGCAGCCAGGGTCGGGGACAGGGTCAGCCCCAGCATTTT.

The chain is built from TRBV7-2 and TRBJ2-5; 10 nucleotides line up with TRBD2. Trimming cost V 3 bases and J 4 bases; bases outside gene matches: 8. The CDR3 is 16 residues long. Per the germline V gene, CDR1 is SGHTA and CDR2 is FQGNSA. CDR3 loop: CASSFGLAAGGETQYF. CDR3 nucleotides: TGTGCCAGCAGCTTCGGACTAGCGGCAGGGGGAGAGACCCAGTACTTC.

J is TRBJ1-3 and V is TRBV19, with D possibly matching TRBD1 (5 bases). Deletions cut 5 bases from V and 0 bases from J, with 11 bases between. The CDR3 loop spans 15 amino acids. The germline V gene encodes CDR1 LNHDA and CDR2 SQIVND (reference sequence). The CDR3 protein is CASSPADSSGNTIYF. In DNA, the CDR3 is TGTGCCAGTAGTCCTGCCGACAGCTCTGGAAACACCATATATTTT.

This chain connects TRBV7-6 to TRBJ2-3; 9 bases are shared with TRBD2. The germline V gene has CDR1 SGHVS and CDR2 FNYEAQ. The CDR3 spans 16 residues. V shed 0 bases, J shed 4 bases, and the junction held 5 bases outside the gene matches. Here the CDR3 reads CASSLATGGGADTQYF. The CDR3, as DNA: TGTGCCAGCAGCTTAGCGACGGGCGGGGGGGCAGATACGCAGTATTTT. Together with reference TRBV7-6 and TRBJ2-3, the CDR3 gives the full variable domain: GAGVSQSPRYKVTKRGQDVALRCDPISGHVSLYWYRQALGQGPEFLTYFNYEAQQDKSGLPNDRFSAERPEGSISTLTIQRTEQRDSAMYRCASSLATGGGADTQYFGPGTRLTVL.